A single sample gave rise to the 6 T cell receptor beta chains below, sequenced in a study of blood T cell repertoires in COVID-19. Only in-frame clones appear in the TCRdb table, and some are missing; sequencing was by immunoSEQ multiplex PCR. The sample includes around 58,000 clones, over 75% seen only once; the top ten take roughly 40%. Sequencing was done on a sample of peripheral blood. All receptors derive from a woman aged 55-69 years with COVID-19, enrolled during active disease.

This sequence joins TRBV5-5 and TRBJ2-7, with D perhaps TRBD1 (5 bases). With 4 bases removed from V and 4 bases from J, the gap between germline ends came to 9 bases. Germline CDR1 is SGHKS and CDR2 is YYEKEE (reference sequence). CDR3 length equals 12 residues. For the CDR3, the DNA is TGTGCCAGCAGCCCCACAGGATACGAGCAGTACTTC. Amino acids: CASSPTGYEQYF.

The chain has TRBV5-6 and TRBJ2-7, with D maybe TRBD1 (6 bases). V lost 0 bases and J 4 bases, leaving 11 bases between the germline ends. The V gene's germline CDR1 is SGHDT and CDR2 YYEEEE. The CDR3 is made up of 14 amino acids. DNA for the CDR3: TGTGCCAGCAGCTTGGACAGGGTGTCGTACGAGCAGTACTTC. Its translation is CASSLDRVSYEQYF.

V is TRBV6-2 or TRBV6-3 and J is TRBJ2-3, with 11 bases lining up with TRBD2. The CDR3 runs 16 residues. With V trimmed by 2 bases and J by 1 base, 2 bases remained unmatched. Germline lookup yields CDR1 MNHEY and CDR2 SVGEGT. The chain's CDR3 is CASSYGTSGGTDTQYF. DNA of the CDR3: TGTGCCAGCAGTTACGGGACTAGCGGAGGCACAGATACGCAGTATTTT.

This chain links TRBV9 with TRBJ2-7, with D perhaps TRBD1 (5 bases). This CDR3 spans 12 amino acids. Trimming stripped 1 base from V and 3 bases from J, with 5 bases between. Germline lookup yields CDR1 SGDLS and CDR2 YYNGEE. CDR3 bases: TGTGCCAGCAGCGTAACAGGCTACGAGCAGTACTTC. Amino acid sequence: CASSVTGYEQYF.

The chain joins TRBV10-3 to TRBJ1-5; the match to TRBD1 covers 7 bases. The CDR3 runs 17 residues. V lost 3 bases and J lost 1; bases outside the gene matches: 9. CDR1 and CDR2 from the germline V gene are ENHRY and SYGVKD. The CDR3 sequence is CAISERQGGISNQPQHF. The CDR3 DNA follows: TGTGCCATCAGTGAAAGACAGGGTGGAATCAGCAATCAGCCCCAGCATTTT.

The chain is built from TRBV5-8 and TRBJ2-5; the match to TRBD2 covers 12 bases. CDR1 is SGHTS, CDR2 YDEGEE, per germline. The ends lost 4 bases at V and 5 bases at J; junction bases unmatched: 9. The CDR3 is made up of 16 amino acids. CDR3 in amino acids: CASSPRLAGEDETQYF. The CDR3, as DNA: TGTGCCAGCAGCCCCCGACTAGCGGGAGAGGACGAGACCCAGTACTTC.